This T cell receptor beta chain was sequenced in a study of T-cell memory formation after mild COVID-19 (dated by TCRdb to about 2021). Looking at the study overall: TCR sequence clusters from the two donors were largely donor specific. Longitudinal TCRalpha and TCRbeta repertoire sequencing tracked T-cell clones expanding and contracting after mild COVID-19 in a couple of donors. Two young, previously healthy adult volunteers made up the cohort, one male and one female.

Overall study outcomes, separate from this receptor: Only a couple of mild cases were covered in the study, and larger cohorts including severe cases with pre-infection samples were considered necessary. Contracting CD4+ clones appeared mostly in the CM and EM memory subsets, whereas CD8+ clones were enriched in EMRA. Whether the second-wave clones peaking on day 37 were SARS-CoV-2 specific was not confirmed. Some responding clones were detected in pre-infection memory, suggesting pre-existing cross-reactive memory T cells joined the SARS-CoV-2 response. Clones that contracted from day 15 to 85 showed balanced CD4/CD8 phenotypes, whereas a second wave of clones that expanded from day 15 to 37 leaned towards CD4+.

Ficoll-Paque density gradient centrifugation was the method used to isolate PBMCs. The junction shows trimming of 10 bases on V and 0 bases on J, plus 10 bases between the germline ends. The CDR3 measures 13 amino acids from cysteine to phenylalanine. The CDR3 DNA has 39 bases and is translated from base 1. Reading the germline V gene gives CDR1 SGHNT and CDR2 YENEEA. The sequencing machine was an Illumina NovaSeq 6000. Using 5'RACE with constant-segment primers, TCRalpha and TCRbeta cDNA libraries were constructed, with sample barcodes and unique molecular identifiers added in the process. Trizol reagent was used to extract RNA from every sample. The libraries were amplified in two PCR steps, and the second step added a second sample barcode and Illumina TruSeq adapters. Sequencing of the libraries was done on an Illumina NovaSeq, producing 2 x 150 bp paired-end reads. The original pipeline was this. Reads were demultiplexed and collapsed into UMI-guided consensus sequences with migec v1.2.7. Using mixcr v2.1.11, UMI consensuses were aligned to TRA and TRB V and J templates and then assembled into clonotypes. Clonotypes were classified as expanded or contracted when called significant by both edgeR and NoisET, with noise models trained on biological replicates. For edgeR calls, a false discovery rate-adjusted p below 0.01 and a log2 fold-change threshold of 1 were applied. As an exploratory analysis of dynamics, PCA with hierarchical clustering was applied to max-normalized trajectories of the 1000 most abundant clonotypes. Each responding clone was given a CD4 or CD8 phenotype based on the CD4+ and CD8+ repertoires, which had been sequenced separately. TCRdb trimmed the raw reads at Q25, called clones with MiXCR and kept productive beta chains. All rows with the same CDR3 protein become a single entry with the most common DNA and genes. These V and J calls rely on TCRdb rather than the paper's analysis. The sample contains under 600,000 distinct CDR3 sequences, less than 25% of them found a single time. Around 9.2% of the sample rests with the top ten.

A word on this clonotype: The target of this receptor is not known. No clone much larger than this one lies a single base away; base qualities are absent.

This receptor chain uses TRBV11-3 and TRBJ1-3; no D gene call is confident. Sequencing used PBMCs or a T cell subset sorted from them (not recorded which). The receptor was derived from an adult woman who had mild COVID-19 (a few samples of this study predate the infection). The sample titles of this study are shuffled in the database, so cell type and time point are left out; the donor was told from shared clones. The sequenced DNA is TGTGCCACCTCTAATAACTCTGGAAACACCATATATTTT. Its protein product is CATSNNSGNTIYF.